A selection of T cell receptor beta chains follows, all from one sample in a study of Ad26.COV2.S vaccination and SARS-CoV-2 variants. The repertoire was sequenced with immunoSEQ multiplex PCR; TCRdb's copy has only in-frame clones and lacks some. The sample has some 340,000 clones, 86% seen once; the top ten hold 1.9%. The sequencing used peripheral blood, collected in a trial of Ad26.COV2.S vaccine versus placebo. The receptors shown here come from a person aged 18-60 years who received the Ad26.COV2.S COVID-19 vaccine or a placebo. The CDR3 runs from the conserved cysteine through the conserved F or W. D genes are given only for firm matches. Rows may omit the clone size; those that give it use once, few, many or a size class.

TRBJ1-5	-	-	TRBV4-2	14	CASSQVKDNQPQHF	TGTGCCAGCAGCCAAGTAAAGGACAATCAGCCCCAGCATTTT
TRBJ2-7	-	TRBD1	TRBV18	16	CASSPGLQGVSYEQYF	TGTGCCAGCTCACCAGGTTTACAGGGGGTATCCTACGAGCAGTACTTC
TRBJ1-1	-	-	TRBV27	13	CASRGTLGTEAFF	TGTGCCAGCAGGGGGACATTGGGCACTGAAGCTTTCTTT
TRBJ1-3	-	-	TRBV7-9	15	CASSLADLSGNTIYF	TGTGCCAGCAGCTTAGCGGACCTCTCTGGAAACACCATATATTTT
TRBJ1-3	-	-	TRBV30	15	CAWSREWDAGNTIYF	TGTGCCTGGAGTAGGGAGTGGGATGCTGGAAACACCATATATTTT
TRBJ1-1	once	-	TRBV5-4	15	CASFPRTPGDTEAFF	TGTGCCAGCTTTCCCCGGACCCCGGGTGACACTGAAGCTTTCTTT
TRBJ2-7	-	-	TRBV7-3	15	CASSARGQGPYEQYF	TGTGCCAGCAGCGCCCGGGGCCAGGGCCCCTACGAGCAGTACTTC
TRBJ2-7	-	-	TRBV21-1	14	CASSKAQGGNEQYF	TGTGCCAGCAGCAAAGCGCAGGGGGGGAACGAGCAGTACTTC
TRBJ2-7	once	-	TRBV6-2/TRBV6-3	20	CASSYSPGQPGLDDIYEQYF	TGTGCCAGCAGTTACAGTCCAGGACAACCGGGACTTGATGACATCTACGAGCAGTACTTC
TRBJ2-7	-	TRBD1	TRBV3-1/TRBV3-2	15	CASSQGTTGAEEQYF	TGTGCCAGCAGCCAAGGAACAACAGGGGCGGAGGAGCAGTACTTC
TRBJ1-5	-	-	TRBV5-6	13	CASSLGAWQPQHF	TGTGCCAGCAGCTTGGGGGCATGGCAGCCCCAGCATTTT
TRBJ2-3	-	-	TRBV7-8	13	CASTWEVADTQYF	TGTGCCAGCACCTGGGAGGTAGCGGATACGCAGTATTTT
TRBJ2-2	-	-	TRBV7-2	15	CASSPRSANTGELFF	TGTGCCAGCAGCCCAAGGAGCGCTAACACCGGGGAGCTGTTTTTT
TRBJ1-1	-	-	TRBV19	14	CASSSRTENTEAFF	TGTGCCAGTAGTAGCCGGACGGAGAACACTGAAGCTTTCTTT
TRBJ1-1	-	TRBD1	TRBV10-2	15	CASTPGRGRGTEAFF	TGCGCCAGCACCCCCGGCAGGGGGCGAGGGACTGAAGCTTTCTTT
TRBJ2-1	-	TRBD1	TRBV25-1	14	CASIGTGKRREQFF	TGTGCCAGCATCGGGACAGGTAAAAGGAGGGAGCAGTTCTTC
TRBJ2-1	-	TRBD2	TRBV2	19	CASRSGTSGGAFRYNEQFF	TGTGCCAGCAGGTCGGGGACTAGCGGGGGGGCTTTCCGGTACAATGAGCAGTTCTTC
TRBJ2-5	-	TRBD1	TRBV9	15	CASSGWTGGRETQYF	TGTGCCAGCAGCGGGTGGACAGGGGGCCGGGAGACCCAGTACTTC
TRBJ1-2	-	TRBD1	TRBV5-4	15	CASSRDRLGGDGYTF	TGTGCCAGCAGCCGGGACAGGCTGGGGGGGGATGGCTACACCTTC
TRBJ1-4	-	TRBD1	TRBV9	17	CASSGRTGGATNEKLFF	TGTGCCAGCAGCGGCAGAACAGGGGGAGCAACTAATGAAAAACTGTTTTTT
TRBJ2-7	-	TRBD1	TRBV12-3/TRBV12-4	13	CASSPDRAYEQYF	TGTGCCAGCAGTCCGGACAGGGCCTACGAGCAGTACTTC
TRBJ1-6	-	-	TRBV5-1	19	CASSLGGRGGDLANSPLHF	TGCGCCAGCAGCTTGGGTGGCAGGGGCGGGGACCTGGCTAATTCACCCCTCCACTTT
TRBJ2-6	-	-	TRBV2	15	CACRRLFSGANVLTF	TGTGCCTGCAGACGACTGTTCTCGGGGGCCAACGTCCTGACTTTC
TRBJ2-1	-	-	TRBV7-2	14	CASSFRGAYNEQFF	TGTGCCAGCAGCTTCCGAGGGGCCTACAATGAGCAGTTCTTC
TRBJ1-4	-	TRBD1	TRBV2	15	CASSPREGADEKLFF	TGTGCCAGCAGCCCCAGGGAGGGGGCGGATGAAAAACTGTTTTTT
TRBJ1-2	-	TRBD1	TRBV5-4	14	CASSPGQRSYGYTF	TGTGCCAGCAGTCCGGGACAGCGTTCCTATGGCTACACCTTC
TRBJ2-1	-	-	TRBV2	11	CASRAWSEQFF	TGTGCCAGCAGGGCCTGGAGTGAGCAGTTCTTC
TRBJ1-1	few	TRBD1	TRBV6-5	14	CASSSGQVGTEAFF	TGTGCCAGCAGCAGCGGACAGGTGGGCACTGAAGCTTTCTTT
TRBJ2-5	-	-	TRBV7-2	14	CASSLVQGLETQYF	TGTGCCAGCAGCTTAGTACAGGGACTGGAGACCCAGTACTTC
TRBJ2-7	medium-sized	TRBD1	TRBV7-9	15	CASSPDDRGSYEQYF	TGTGCCAGCAGCCCGGATGACAGGGGCTCCTACGAGCAGTACTTC
TRBJ1-4	few	-	TRBV7-6	13	CASSRDGREKLFF	TGTGCCAGCAGCCGGGACGGTCGTGAAAAACTGTTTTTT
TRBJ1-1	-	TRBD1	TRBV7-2	13	CASSRQGIAEAFF	TGTGCCAGCAGCCGACAGGGGATCGCTGAAGCTTTCTTT
TRBJ1-5	-	-	TRBV7-2	14	CASSAQGGNQPQHF	TGTGCCAGCAGCGCTCAGGGTGGGAATCAGCCCCAGCATTTT
TRBJ1-2	-	-	TRBV3-1/TRBV3-2	15	CASSHRQHHNYGYTF	TGTGCCAGCAGCCACAGACAGCACCATAACTATGGCTACACCTTC
TRBJ2-3	-	TRBD1	TRBV30	15	CAWSPGDRATDTQYF	TGTGCCTGGAGCCCCGGTGACAGGGCAACAGATACGCAGTATTTT
TRBJ1-2	-	-	TRBV19	15	CASSISSGGSYGYTF	TGTGCCAGTAGTATATCTTCGGGGGGGAGTTATGGCTACACCTTC
TRBJ1-1	once	TRBD1	TRBV10-2	14	CASASRTGGTEAFF	TGCGCCAGCGCAAGTCGGACAGGGGGGACTGAAGCTTTCTTT
TRBJ2-2	-	-	TRBV6-5	14	CASSYSGSIGELFF	TGTGCCAGCAGCTACAGTGGTAGTATCGGGGAGCTGTTTTTT
TRBJ2-2	-	TRBD2	TRBV5-4	15	CAMKLAGPNTGELFF	TGTGCCATGAAACTAGCGGGCCCGAACACCGGGGAGCTGTTTTTT
TRBJ2-1	-	TRBD2	TRBV27	15	CASSPSGGGYNEQFF	TGTGCCAGCAGTCCTAGCGGGGGAGGATACAATGAGCAGTTCTTC
TRBJ2-1	-	-	TRBV7-9	16	CASSFYRPSSYNEQFF	TGTGCCAGCAGCTTCTACAGGCCTAGCTCCTACAATGAGCAGTTCTTC
TRBJ2-2	-	-	TRBV9	11	CASTREGELFF	TGTGCCAGCACCCGAGAAGGGGAGCTGTTTTTT
TRBJ1-2	-	-	TRBV6-5	13	CASNAQGSYGYTF	TGTGCCAGCAACGCGCAGGGGAGCTATGGCTACACCTTC
TRBJ2-7	few	TRBD1	TRBV11-2	15	CASSHGQVVRPEQYF	TGTGCCAGCAGCCACGGACAGGTGGTTCGTCCGGAGCAGTACTTC
TRBJ1-1	-	-	TRBV6-5	12	CASSPLTGTAFF	TGTGCCAGCAGTCCCCTGACAGGAACTGCTTTCTTT
TRBJ2-5	-	TRBD2	TRBV5-6	14	CASSIGLAVETQYF	TGTGCCAGCAGCATAGGACTAGCTGTGGAGACCCAGTACTTC
TRBJ1-3	-	-	TRBV5-6	15	CASSLRVSSGNTIYF	TGTGCCAGCAGCTTAAGAGTTAGCTCTGGAAACACCATATATTTT
TRBJ1-1	-	-	TRBV6-5	13	CASDNKFSTEAFF	TGTGCCAGCGATAATAAGTTTTCGACTGAAGCTTTCTTT
TRBJ1-6	few	-	TRBV5-1	12	CASRESGSPLHF	TGCGCCAGCAGGGAGTCGGGTTCACCCCTCCACTTT
TRBJ1-1	-	-	TRBV5-1	15	CASSLAGSAQLEAFF	TGCGCCAGCAGCTTGGCGGGGTCAGCCCAACTTGAAGCTTTCTTT